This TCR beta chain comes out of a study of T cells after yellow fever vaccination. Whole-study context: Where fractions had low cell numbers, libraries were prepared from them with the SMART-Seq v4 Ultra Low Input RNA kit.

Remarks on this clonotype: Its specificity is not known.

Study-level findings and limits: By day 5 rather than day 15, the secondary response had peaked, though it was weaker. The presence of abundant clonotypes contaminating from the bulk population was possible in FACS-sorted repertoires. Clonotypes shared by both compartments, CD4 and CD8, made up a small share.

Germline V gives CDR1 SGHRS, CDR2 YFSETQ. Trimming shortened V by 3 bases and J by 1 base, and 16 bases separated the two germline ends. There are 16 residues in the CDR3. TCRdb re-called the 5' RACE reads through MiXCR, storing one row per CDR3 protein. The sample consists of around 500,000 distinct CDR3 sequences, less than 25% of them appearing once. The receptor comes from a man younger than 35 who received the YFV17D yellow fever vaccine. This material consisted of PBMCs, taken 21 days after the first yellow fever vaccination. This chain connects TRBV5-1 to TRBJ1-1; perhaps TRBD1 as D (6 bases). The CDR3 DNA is TGCGCCAGCAGCTCGGCGACAGGCCAGAGGAACACTGAAGCTTTCTTT. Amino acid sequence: CASSSATGQRNTEAFF. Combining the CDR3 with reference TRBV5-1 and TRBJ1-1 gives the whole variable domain KAGVTQTPRYLIKTRGQQVTLSCSPISGHRSVSWYQQTPGQGLQFLFEYFSETQRNKGNFPGRFSGRQFSNSRSEMNVSTLELGDSALYLCASSSATGQRNTEAFFGQGTRLTVV.